Each of the 20 T cell receptor beta chains below was sequenced from the same sample in a study of blood T cell repertoires in COVID-19. Sequenced by immunoSEQ multiplex PCR; TCRdb stores in-frame clones only, minus some. Altogether a few hundred thousand clones are present, roughly 84% being singletons, with the ten largest covering 9.5% to 10%. The source material was peripheral blood. Source of these receptors: a middle-aged man with active or convalescent COVID-19.

This sequence joins TRBV2 and TRBJ2-6, with D maybe TRBD2 (5 bases). V was pared by 3 bases and J by 0 bases, with 9 bases between. The CDR3 is 16 amino acids. Germline CDR1 and CDR2: SNHLY and FYNNEI. In nucleotides, the CDR3 is TGTGCCAGCAGTGACGAGGGCCTCTCTGGGGCCAACGTCCTGACTTTC. This codes for CASSDEGLSGANVLTF. Drawing the rest from reference TRBV2 and TRBJ2-6, the complete variable domain is EPEVTQTPSHQVTQMGQEVILRCVPISNHLYFYWYRQILGQKVEFLVSFYNNEISEKSEIFDDQFSVERPDGSNFTLKIRSTKLEDSAMYFCASSDEGLSGANVLTFGAGSRLTVL.

The chain joins TRBV6-2 or TRBV6-3 to TRBJ1-5; 9 bases match TRBD1. The CDR3 is 16 amino acids. Per germline, CDR1 MNHEY and CDR2 SVGEGT. V trimming: 5 bases; J trimming: 4 bases; junction bases outside the gene matches: 9. The CDR3 here is CASSDPGQGRNQPQHF. DNA of the CDR3: TGTGCCAGCAGTGACCCAGGACAGGGGCGAAATCAGCCCCAGCATTTT.

The chain recombines TRBV10-3 with TRBJ2-3; D gene uncertain. Trimming left V 0 bases short and J 6 bases short, with 4 bases between. Germline V lookup: CDR1 ENHRY, CDR2 SYGVKD. This CDR3 has 12 amino acids. CDR3 nucleotide sequence: TGTGCCATCAGTGAGTCACAGGATACGCAGTATTTT. This encodes CAISESQDTQYF.

J is TRBJ1-2 and V is TRBV28; TRBD1 aligns across 7 bases. This CDR3 is built from 12 residues. Trimming at V came to 8 bases and at J to 4 bases, leaving 4 bases not matched to a gene. Germline loops: CDR1 MDHEN, CDR2 SYDVKM. The CDR3 protein is CASRGQSYGYTF. As DNA, the CDR3 is TGTGCCAGCCGGGGACAGAGCTATGGCTACACCTTC.

For the CDR3, the DNA is TGTGCCAGCTCACGAGGCCTCACAGATACGCAGTATTTT. It yields the protein CASSRGLTDTQYF. The chain carries TRBV18 and TRBJ2-3; D not certain. The CDR3 runs 13 residues. Trimming pared 4 bases from V and 2 bases from J, leaving 7 bases between. Germline assignment: CDR1 KGHSH and CDR2 LQKENI.

The rearrangement uses TRBV7-8 and TRBJ2-4, with 7 bases fitting TRBD1. Germline loops: CDR1 SGHVS, CDR2 FQNEAQ. The CDR3 is made up of 18 amino acids. The V gene end was trimmed by 1 base and the J gene end by 0 bases; junction bases not matched to a gene: 9. DNA for the CDR3: TGTGCCAGCAGCTTAGGCCAGGGGGAAACTCTAGCCAAAAACATTCAGTACTTC. Translation: CASSLGQGETLAKNIQYF.

This clone was seen only a few times. V usage is TRBV5-1 and J usage is TRBJ2-3; 11 bases align to TRBD2. The germline CDR1 and CDR2 sequences are SGHRS and YFSETQ. The CDR3 is made up of 16 amino acids. V gave up 2 bases and J gave up 0 bases; unmatched junction bases: 2. DNA of the CDR3: TGCGCCAGCAGCTTTAGCGGGAGGGTTAGCACAGATACGCAGTATTTT. This translates into CASSFSGRVSTDTQYF.

The CDR3 nucleotides are TGTGCCAGCACCTTTCGGGACACTAACAATGAGCAGTTCTTC. This codes for CASTFRDTNNEQFF. This chain uses TRBV9 with TRBJ2-1; D may be TRBD1 (6 bases). V lost 6 bases to trimming and J lost 5 bases, with 15 bases between them. Germline V lookup: CDR1 SGDLS, CDR2 YYNGEE. CDR3 length equals 14 residues.

As concerns this clone: The junction differs from germline at one of its ends, possibly a read error. The V and J genes are TRBV30 and TRBJ1-1; no definite D call. Germline V lookup: CDR1 GTSNPN, CDR2 SVGIG (reference sequence). The CDR3 covers 15 residues. CDR3 residues: CAWIPNLSLNAEAFF. CDR3 DNA sequence: TGTGCCTGGATACCTAACCTTTCTTTGAACGCTGAAGCTTTCTTT.

This rearrangement joins TRBV2 to TRBJ1-5; 7 bases line up with TRBD1. This CDR3 contains 14 residues. Per the germline V gene, CDR1 is SNHLY and CDR2 is FYNNEI. Germline trimming cut 5 bases from V and 7 bases from J; bases unmatched to any gene: 8. The CDR3: CASSLEGAGQPQHF. CDR3 DNA sequence: TGTGCCAGCAGTTTGGAGGGGGCGGGACAGCCCCAGCATTTT.

The chain carries TRBV5-1 and TRBJ2-2; 7 bases line up with TRBD1. Trimming removed 2 bases from V and 2 bases from J; junction bases left unmatched: 3. Per germline, CDR1 SGHRS and CDR2 YFSETQ. The length of the CDR3 is 15 residues. CDR3 nucleotide sequence: TGCGCCAGCAGCTTAACAGGGGTCAACACCGGGGAGCTGTTTTTT. The encoded protein is CASSLTGVNTGELFF. The full variable domain, in which reference TRBV5-1 and TRBJ2-2 provide the parts outside the CDR3, is KAGVTQTPRYLIKTRGQQVTLSCSPISGHRSVSWYQQTPGQGLQFLFEYFSETQRNKGNFPGRFSGRQFSNSRSEMNVSTLELGDSALYLCASSLTGVNTGELFFGEGSRLTVL.

CDR3 sequence (DNA): TGCGCCAACTCAAAAGGGGGGGAACCCTACGAGCAGTACGTC. It yields the protein CANSKGGEPYEQYV. The chain uses TRBV10-1 and TRBJ2-7; TRBD2 is a possible D gene (7 bases). This CDR3 comprises 14 residues. Germline V lookup: CDR1 WNHNN, CDR2 SYGVQD (reference sequence). V lost 10 bases, J lost 2 bases, and 18 bases lay in between.

V usage is TRBV29-1 and J usage is TRBJ1-1, with TRBD1 identical over 7 bases. Germline trimming cut 4 bases from V and 0 bases from J; bases unmatched to any gene: 5. The length of the CDR3 is 14 residues. The V gene's germline CDR1 is SQVTM and CDR2 ANQGSEA. The CDR3 DNA reads TGCAGCGTTGTGGAGGGGGCCATGAACACTGAAGCTTTCTTT. Residues: CSVVEGAMNTEAFF.

This clone was observed a single time. The rearrangement joins TRBV27 to TRBJ2-1, with 7 bases fitting TRBD1. Losses at the gene ends were 6 bases for V and 1 base for J; bases not matched to a gene: 12. CDR3 length equals 17 residues. Looked up from germline, CDR1 is MNHEY and CDR2 is SMNVEV (reference sequence). The CDR3 nucleotides read TGTGCCAGCAGCCGTGGAGCGACAGGGATTTCCTACAATGAGCAGTTCTTC. It translates to CASSRGATGISYNEQFF.

The chain joins TRBV6-5 to TRBJ1-4, with D uncertain. This CDR3 spans 14 amino acids. Trimming removed 8 bases from V and 2 bases from J, with 12 bases in between. The germline gives CDR1 MNHEY, CDR2 SVGAGI. CDR3 sequence (DNA): TGTGCCAGCGGACGCGGGGTGACTAATGAAAAACTGTTTTTT. Protein product: CASGRGVTNEKLFF.

The chain recombines TRBV7-2 with TRBJ2-1; D gene ambiguous. CDR1 is SGHTA and CDR2 is FQGNSA in the germline V gene. There are 14 residues in the CDR3. Trimming removed 4 bases at V and 2 bases at J, with 9 bases between. The CDR3 region is CASSSVGPYNEQFF. As DNA, the CDR3 is TGTGCCAGCAGCTCCGTGGGCCCCTACAATGAGCAGTTCTTC. Looking up the rest from reference TRBV7-2 and TRBJ2-1 gives the full variable domain: GAGVSQSPSNKVTEKGKDVELRCDPISGHTALYWYRQSLGQGLEFLIYFQGNSAPDKSGLPSDRFSAERTGGSVSTLTIQRTQQEDSAVYLCASSSVGPYNEQFFGPGTRLTVL.

This chain links TRBV27 with TRBJ2-1, with D maybe TRBD1 (5 bases). V lost 4 bases and J lost 11, with 18 bases in between. Germline lookup yields CDR1 MNHEY and CDR2 SMNVEV (reference sequence). CDR3 length: 14 residues. This CDR3 is CASSWRQGSYKQFF. CDR3 nucleotides: TGTGCCAGCAGTTGGCGGCAGGGTTCGTATAAGCAGTTCTTC.

The chain has TRBV3-1 (or the pseudogene TRBV3-2) and TRBJ1-5; no reliable D call. Germline loops: CDR1 LGHDT, CDR2 YNNKEL (reference sequence). The CDR3 spans 12 residues. V was shortened by 3 bases and J by 4 bases, with 4 bases between the two germline ends. CDR3 in DNA: TGTGCCAGCAGCCAGCTAAATCAGCCCCAGCATTTT. This encodes CASSQLNQPQHF.

This clone was picked up a small number of times. V is TRBV2 and J is TRBJ2-7; no reliable D call. Trimming removed 6 bases from V and 2 bases from J, with 8 bases in between. The CDR3 covers 12 residues. CDR1 is SNHLY and CDR2 is FYNNEI in the germline V gene. The CDR3 nucleotides read TGTGCCAGCAGCCTATCAACCTACGAGCAGTACGTC. Encoded protein: CASSLSTYEQYV.

In this sample, this clone turned up once. This rearrangement joins TRBV7-6 to TRBJ2-7; 8 nucleotides align to TRBD1. Germline-derived CDR1 and CDR2 are SGHVS and FNYEAQ. The CDR3 is 16 residues long. The trim removed 2 bases at V and 1 base at J, leaving 7 bases unmatched. In nucleotides, the CDR3 is TGTGCCAGCAGCTTAAAGTACAGGGGGTGGTCCTACGAGCAGTACGTC. Translated, it gives CASSLKYRGWSYEQYV.